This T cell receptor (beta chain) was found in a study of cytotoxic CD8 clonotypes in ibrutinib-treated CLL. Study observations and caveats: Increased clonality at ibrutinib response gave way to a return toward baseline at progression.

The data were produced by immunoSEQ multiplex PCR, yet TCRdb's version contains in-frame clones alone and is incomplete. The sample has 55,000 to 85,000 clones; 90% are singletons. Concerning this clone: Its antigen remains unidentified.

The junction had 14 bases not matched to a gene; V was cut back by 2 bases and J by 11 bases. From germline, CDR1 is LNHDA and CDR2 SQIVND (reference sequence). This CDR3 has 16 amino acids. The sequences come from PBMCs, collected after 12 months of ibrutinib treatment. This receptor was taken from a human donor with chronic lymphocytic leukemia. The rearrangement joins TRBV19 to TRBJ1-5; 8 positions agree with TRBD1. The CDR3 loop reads CASSILGTGESSTQHF. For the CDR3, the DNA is TGTGCCAGTAGTATACTAGGGACAGGAGAATCTAGCACCCAGCATTTT.